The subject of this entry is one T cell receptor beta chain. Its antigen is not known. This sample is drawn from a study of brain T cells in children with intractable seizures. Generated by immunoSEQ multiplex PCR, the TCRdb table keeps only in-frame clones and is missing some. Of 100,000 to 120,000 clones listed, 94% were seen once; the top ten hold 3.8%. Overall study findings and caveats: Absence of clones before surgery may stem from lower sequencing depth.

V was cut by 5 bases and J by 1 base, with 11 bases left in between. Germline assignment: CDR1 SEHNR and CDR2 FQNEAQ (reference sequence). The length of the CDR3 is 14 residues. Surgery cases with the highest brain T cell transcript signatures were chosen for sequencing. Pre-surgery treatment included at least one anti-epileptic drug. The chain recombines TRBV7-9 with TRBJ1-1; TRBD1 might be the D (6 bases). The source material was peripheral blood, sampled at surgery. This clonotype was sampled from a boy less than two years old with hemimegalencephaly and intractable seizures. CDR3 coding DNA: TGTGCCAGCAGCCCGGGGGGGGCGAACACTGAAGCTTTCTTT. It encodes CASSPGGANTEAFF.